The rows below give T cell receptor beta chains drawn from one sample of a study of T-cell memory formation after mild COVID-19. MiXCR, applied by TCRdb to the 5' RACE reads, yields one record per CDR3 protein. The sample lists some 88,000 distinct CDR3 sequences, around 25% occurring once. Sequencing used PBMCs or a T cell subset sorted from them (not recorded which). The source is a man between 18 and 29 years old who had mild COVID-19 (a few samples of this study predate the infection). Cell type and time point are not known. The CDR3 runs from the conserved cysteine through the conserved F or W. Each record gives: V gene, J gene, D gene, clone size, CDR3 protein, CDR3 DNA. The D gene is left open where the match is weak. Clone size is stated in some rows and not others, as once, few, many or a class when expanded.

V: TRBV10-2
J: TRBJ2-2
D: .
size: few
CDR3: CASSDAAGGELFF
DNA: TGCGCCAGCAGTGACGCGGCGGGCGGGGAGCTGTTTTTT

V: TRBV7-6
J: TRBJ2-7
D: .
size: few
CDR3: CASSFGGGNYEQYF
DNA: TGTGCCAGCAGCTTTGGCGGGGGCAACTACGAGCAGTACTTC

V: TRBV5-1
J: TRBJ2-5
D: .
size: .
CDR3: CASSFARAGTQYF
DNA: TGCGCCAGCAGCTTTGCCAGGGCCGGGACCCAGTACTTC

V: TRBV4-1
J: TRBJ2-5
D: TRBD1
size: .
CDR3: CASSGTGTGVETQYF
DNA: TGCGCCAGCAGCGGGACCGGGACAGGGGTCGAGACCCAGTACTTC

V: TRBV6-2/TRBV6-3
J: TRBJ1-5
D: TRBD1
size: .
CDR3: CASSGTGGSFGQPQHF
DNA: TGTGCCAGCAGCGGGACAGGGGGCTCCTTTGGACAGCCCCAGCATTTT

V: TRBV3-1
J: TRBJ1-5
D: .
size: few
CDR3: CASSQSGVDSNQPQHF
DNA: TGTGCCAGCAGCCAGTCGGGGGTTGACTCCAATCAGCCCCAGCATTTT

V: TRBV3-1
J: TRBJ2-7
D: .
size: .
CDR3: CASSDPSHLQPGEQYF
DNA: TGTGCCAGCAGCGACCCCAGCCACTTACAACCGGGCGAGCAGTACTTC

V: TRBV3-1
J: TRBJ2-1
D: TRBD2
size: .
CDR3: CASSPPRVGRYNEQFF
DNA: TGTGCCAGCAGCCCGCCCAGGGTCGGGAGGTACAATGAGCAGTTCTTC

V: TRBV4-1
J: TRBJ2-7
D: TRBD1
size: few
CDR3: CASSPTGGHYEQYF
DNA: TGCGCCAGCAGCCCAACAGGGGGTCACTACGAGCAGTACTTC

V: TRBV5-1
J: TRBJ2-1
D: TRBD2
size: many
CDR3: CASSLLQRGDNEQFF
DNA: TGCGCCAGCAGCTTGCTCCAGCGGGGGGATAATGAGCAGTTCTTC

V: TRBV7-9
J: TRBJ2-3
D: .
size: many
CDR3: CASSRSTPPTITDTQYF
DNA: TGTGCCAGCAGCCGATCGACACCACCCACTATCACAGATACGCAGTATTTT

V: TRBV4-1
J: TRBJ1-1
D: .
size: few
CDR3: CASSPTANTEAFF
DNA: TGCGCCAGCAGCCCAACGGCAAACACTGAAGCTTTCTTT

V: TRBV9
J: TRBJ2-2
D: TRBD1
size: few
CDR3: CASSAPGQGAGELFF
DNA: TGTGCCAGCAGCGCGCCGGGACAGGGTGCCGGGGAGCTGTTTTTT

V: TRBV7-8
J: TRBJ2-6
D: .
size: .
CDR3: CASSAGVRLSSGANVLTF
DNA: TGTGCCAGCAGCGCAGGTGTCCGGTTAAGCTCTGGGGCCAACGTCCTGACTTTC

V: TRBV4-2
J: TRBJ2-3
D: TRBD1
size: .
CDR3: CASSQDGPTGGSDTQYF
DNA: TGTGCCAGCAGCCAAGATGGTCCTACAGGGGGCTCAGATACGCAGTATTTT

V: TRBV15
J: TRBJ2-2
D: .
size: once
CDR3: CATSPIDANTGELFF
DNA: TGTGCCACCTCCCCTATAGACGCCAACACCGGGGAGCTGTTTTTT

V: TRBV4-3
J: TRBJ1-5
D: .
size: few
CDR3: CASSQDIGRGQPQHF
DNA: TGCGCCAGCAGCCAAGATATAGGCAGGGGACAGCCCCAGCATTTT

V: TRBV28
J: TRBJ2-5
D: TRBD2
size: .
CDR3: CASSRLGGDETQYF
DNA: TGTGCCAGCAGCCGCCTGGGGGGGGATGAGACCCAGTACTTC

V: TRBV4-3
J: TRBJ2-3
D: .
size: .
CDR3: CASSQDRSERTDTQYF
DNA: TGCGCCAGCAGCCAAGATCGTTCCGAACGCACAGATACGCAGTATTTT

V: TRBV20-1
J: TRBJ2-1
D: .
size: .
CDR3: CSASAGDNEQFF
DNA: TGCAGTGCTAGTGCAGGGGACAATGAGCAGTTCTTC

V: TRBV20-1
J: TRBJ1-1
D: .
size: .
CDR3: CSARDPGMNTEAFF
DNA: TGCAGTGCTAGAGATCCGGGGATGAACACTGAAGCTTTCTTT

V: TRBV7-9
J: TRBJ2-7
D: .
size: .
CDR3: CASSPSSSSYEQYF
DNA: TGTGCCAGCAGCCCTTCTAGCAGCTCCTACGAGCAGTACTTC

V: TRBV6-1
J: TRBJ2-5
D: .
size: .
CDR3: CASSEGADQETQYF
DNA: TGTGCCAGCAGTGAAGGTGCAGACCAAGAGACCCAGTACTTC

V: TRBV7-9
J: TRBJ2-3
D: .
size: few
CDR3: CASSLRPSSTDTQYF
DNA: TGTGCCAGCAGCTTACGGCCGTCTAGCACAGATACGCAGTATTTT

V: TRBV11-2
J: TRBJ1-6
D: .
size: few
CDR3: CASSRYGDSYNSPLHF
DNA: TGTGCCAGCAGCCGATACGGGGACTCCTATAATTCACCCCTCCACTTT

V: TRBV29-1
J: TRBJ2-7
D: TRBD1
size: few
CDR3: CSVAGTGAAEQYF
DNA: TGCAGCGTTGCCGGGACAGGGGCCGCCGAGCAGTACTTC

V: TRBV29-1
J: TRBJ2-5
D: .
size: .
CDR3: CSVEDGAEGMGFQETQYF
DNA: TGCAGCGTTGAAGATGGAGCGGAGGGGATGGGGTTCCAAGAGACCCAGTACTTC

V: TRBV4-1
J: TRBJ2-1
D: TRBD2
size: few
CDR3: CASSQEPAGGLHEQFF
DNA: TGCGCCAGCAGCCAAGAACCGGCGGGGGGGCTCCATGAGCAGTTCTTC

V: TRBV7-3
J: TRBJ2-3
D: TRBD1
size: few
CDR3: CASSLGTGGGTDTQYF
DNA: TGTGCCAGCAGCTTAGGGACAGGGGGCGGCACAGATACGCAGTATTTT

V: TRBV6-4
J: TRBJ1-5
D: .
size: few
CDR3: CASSDSRRGSRINQPQHF
DNA: TGTGCCAGCAGTGACTCGAGGAGGGGAAGCAGGATCAATCAGCCCCAGCATTTT

V: TRBV11-2
J: TRBJ2-3
D: .
size: .
CDR3: CASSPTPLSTDTQYF
DNA: TGTGCCAGCAGCCCGACACCTCTAAGCACAGATACGCAGTATTTT

V: TRBV4-2
J: TRBJ1-5
D: .
size: .
CDR3: CASSQAPAGSGQPQHF
DNA: TGTGCCAGCAGCCAGGCACCCGCGGGGTCGGGCCAGCCCCAGCATTTT

V: TRBV4-1
J: TRBJ1-2
D: TRBD1
size: once
CDR3: CASSPGQGAYGYTF
DNA: TGCGCCAGCAGCCCCGGACAGGGGGCCTATGGCTACACCTTC

V: TRBV28
J: TRBJ2-1
D: .
size: .
CDR3: CASSYPLYGEQFF
DNA: TGTGCCAGCAGCTACCCTCTGTATGGGGAGCAGTTCTTC

V: TRBV19
J: TRBJ1-6
D: TRBD1
size: few
CDR3: CASSREQGARNSPLHF
DNA: TGTGCCAGTAGCCGAGAACAGGGGGCGCGGAATTCACCCCTCCACTTT

V: TRBV7-3
J: TRBJ1-1
D: TRBD1
size: .
CDR3: CASSYAGTGRSSSEAFF
DNA: TGTGCCAGCAGCTATGCCGGGACAGGGAGGTCGAGCTCTGAAGCTTTCTTT

V: TRBV5-1
J: TRBJ2-1
D: .
size: .
CDR3: CASSPPSHGRVSNEQFF
DNA: TGCGCCAGCAGCCCTCCCTCACACGGGCGGGTGAGCAATGAGCAGTTCTTC

V: TRBV7-3
J: TRBJ2-2
D: TRBD2
size: .
CDR3: CASSSGLARDGELFF
DNA: TGTGCCAGCAGCTCCGGACTAGCGCGCGACGGGGAGCTGTTTTTT

V: TRBV27
J: TRBJ1-5
D: .
size: .
CDR3: CASRTAGSNQPQHF
DNA: TGTGCCAGCAGGACGGCAGGGTCAAATCAGCCCCAGCATTTT

V: TRBV6-5
J: TRBJ1-2
D: .
size: .
CDR3: CASSYSTGLYGYTF
DNA: TGTGCCAGCAGTTACTCGACAGGTCTCTATGGCTACACCTTC

V: TRBV9
J: TRBJ2-2
D: .
size: .
CDR3: CASSVRRFDGELFF
DNA: TGTGCCAGCAGCGTACGGCGGTTCGACGGGGAGCTGTTTTTT

V: TRBV7-9
J: TRBJ2-5
D: TRBD2
size: .
CDR3: CASSPAGGEFAETQYF
DNA: TGTGCCAGCAGCCCAGCGGGGGGGGAGTTCGCAGAGACCCAGTACTTC

V: TRBV5-1
J: TRBJ1-1
D: TRBD1
size: .
CDR3: CASSIPGQGVLGAEAFF
DNA: TGCGCCAGCAGCATTCCGGGACAGGGGGTCCTCGGCGCTGAAGCTTTCTTT

V: TRBV4-1
J: TRBJ2-7
D: .
size: few
CDR3: CASSPVSSYEQYF
DNA: TGCGCCAGCAGCCCGGTGTCCTCCTACGAGCAGTACTTC

V: TRBV6-4
J: TRBJ1-5
D: .
size: .
CDR3: CASSDSAGGNQPQHF
DNA: TGTGCCAGCAGTGACTCGGCAGGGGGCAATCAGCCCCAGCATTTT

V: TRBV2
J: TRBJ1-6
D: .
size: few
CDR3: CASSEDSLLNSPLHF
DNA: TGTGCCAGCAGTGAAGACAGTTTACTCAATTCACCCCTCCACTTT

V: TRBV6-5
J: TRBJ1-2
D: .
size: few
CDR3: CASSSFQTRYGYTF
DNA: TGTGCCAGCAGTTCCTTCCAGACTCGCTATGGCTACACCTTC

V: TRBV29-1
J: TRBJ1-2
D: .
size: .
CDR3: CSVEDRGRANYGYTF
DNA: TGCAGCGTTGAAGATCGGGGCAGAGCTAACTATGGCTACACCTTC

V: TRBV4-2
J: TRBJ1-2
D: TRBD1
size: .
CDR3: CASSQGDRANYGYTF
DNA: TGTGCCAGCAGCCAAGGGGACAGGGCTAACTATGGCTACACCTTC

V: TRBV7-3
J: TRBJ1-2
D: .
size: .
CDR3: CASSLQGGGVYTF
DNA: TGTGCCAGCAGCCTACAGGGTGGGGGAGTCTACACCTTC

V: TRBV29-1
J: TRBJ2-4
D: .
size: .
CDR3: CSVISSQLAKNIQYF
DNA: TGCAGCGTTATAAGCAGTCAGCTAGCCAAAAACATTCAGTACTTC

V: TRBV5-4
J: TRBJ1-1
D: .
size: many
CDR3: CASRAETSEAFF
DNA: TGTGCCAGCAGGGCTGAGACCTCTGAAGCTTTCTTT

V: TRBV4-1
J: TRBJ2-7
D: .
size: .
CDR3: CASSPATGYEQYF
DNA: TGCGCCAGCAGCCCCGCTACCGGCTATGAGCAGTACTTC